This is a list of T cell receptor beta chains from one sample in a study of cytomegalovirus exposure and HLA in healthy donors. Produced via immunoSEQ multiplex PCR; TCRdb's table is partial and in-frame only. The table lists roughly 120,000 clones, roughly three quarters of them singletons. The specimen was PBMCs. The origin of the receptors is a man aged 45 to 65 in good health and CMV-seropositive. Each CDR3 is given with its conserved first and last residue.

j_call	cdr3_length	v_call	cdr3_aa
TRBJ2-7	12	TRBV29-1	CSVEDVPYEQYF
TRBJ1-1	13	TRBV28	CASSLGPDTEAFF
TRBJ2-1	17	TRBV4-2	CASSQDFLAGAYNEQFF
TRBJ2-6	15	TRBV6-1	CASRQDSSGANVLTF
TRBJ1-2	13	TRBV5-6	CASSLRANYGYTF
TRBJ1-1	11	TRBV5-5	CASSLDSEAFF
TRBJ2-3	15	TRBV11-2	CASSPWTTSTDTQYF
TRBJ1-1	12	TRBV29-1	CSVAEGFTEAFF
TRBJ2-3	14	TRBV27	CARRPGASPDTQYF
TRBJ2-3	16	TRBV9	CASSAFSGPSTDTQYF
TRBJ2-1	16	TRBV5-1	CASSLEAGSGWNEQFF
TRBJ2-7	13	TRBV19	CASGPAGVYEQYF
TRBJ1-6	15	TRBV5-1	CASSLGDSPNSPLHF
TRBJ1-5	14	TRBV28	CASSFHSLNQPQHF
TRBJ2-7	12	TRBV7-2	CASSGTTVRQYF
TRBJ2-7	16	TRBV18	CASSPSTGSDSYEQYF
TRBJ2-1	18	TRBV7-2	CASTHLPGGQAPYNEQFF
TRBJ2-3	13	TRBV19	CASSMDLEDTQYF
TRBJ1-4	13	TRBV5-1	CASSSTDREKLFF
TRBJ2-7	14	TRBV6-1	CASSRLPGSYEQYF
TRBJ2-7	16	TRBV5-6	CASSLTRGLLSYEQYF
TRBJ2-3	17	TRBV9	CASSGLAGGTPPDTQYF
TRBJ1-2	13	TRBV5-6	CASSLGGSYGYTF
TRBJ2-2	15	TRBV28	CASSSGTPNTGELFF
TRBJ2-1	15	TRBV4-1	CASSQLGLGPNEQFF
TRBJ1-4	13	TRBV2	CASRLDRDEKLFF
TRBJ2-2	16	TRBV7-2	CASSPTRGEDTGELFF
TRBJ2-7	14	TRBV27	CASSLRGDSYEQYF
TRBJ2-7	13	TRBV6-5	CASNRGASYEQYF
TRBJ2-1	15	TRBV4-1	CASSQPGTGNNEQFF
TRBJ2-7	13	TRBV7-9	CASTQGSSYEQYF
TRBJ2-5	15	TRBV11-2	CASSSPRGGQETQYF
TRBJ2-3	17	TRBV27	CASSFRNSGDRTDTQYF
TRBJ2-7	14	TRBV5-6	CASSLGQGAYEQYF
TRBJ2-3	15	TRBV19	CASRDYQRATDTQYF
TRBJ1-2	16	TRBV29-1	CSVEDPDRVANYGYTF
TRBJ2-5	15	TRBV27	CASSFETGSQETQYF
TRBJ1-1	13	TRBV6-5	CASRRGENTEAFF
TRBJ2-3	14	TRBV14	CASSPSTHGDTQYF
TRBJ2-7	14	TRBV10-3	CAISETVSSYEQYF
TRBJ1-2	13	TRBV5-1	CASSLGQGNGYTF
TRBJ2-2	15	TRBV6-5	CASSSRGAGTGELFF
TRBJ1-4	15	TRBV6-6	CASRRRQGNNEKLFF
TRBJ2-1	13	TRBV6-6	CASSAGTHLEQFF
TRBJ2-7	15	TRBV5-1	CASTQFPGQGNEQYF